The T cell receptor (beta chain) under discussion was sequenced for a study of TIL therapy for anti-PD-1-resistant metastatic lung cancer. About the research overall: Tumor harvest preceded PD-1/PD-L1 blockade, followed by nivolumab treatment. Tumors carried a median about 1.4 non-synonymous mutations per megabase.

Indicated time point: pre-treatment sample, taken before nivolumab and TIL therapy. This CDR3 comprises 16 residues. J gave up 5 bases and V 6 bases, and 10 bases lay outside the gene matches. Germline values: CDR1 MNHEY, CDR2 SMNVEV (reference sequence). Regarding the study as a whole: Treatment-naive, never-smoker and oncogene-addicted patients were overrepresented in this highly selected cohort.

The immunoSEQ assay was v3. Measured with immunoSEQ multiplex PCR; TCRdb has only the in-frame clones, and not every one. The table has about 50,000 clones, 80% to 90% seen once. This clone was seen once. The antigen is not known. This specimen consisted of blood, obtained at baseline. The clonotype originates from a person aged 30 to 80 with non-small cell lung cancer. The V and J genes are TRBV27 and TRBJ2-3; 11 bases match TRBD2. CDR3 protein: CASRSLSGRAEDTQYF. In DNA form, the CDR3 reads TGTGCCAGCAGGAGTCTTAGCGGGAGGGCCGAAGATACGCAGTATTTT.